Presented here are 10 T cell receptor beta chains from one specimen sequenced in a study of CD4 and CD8 cells across lung adenocarcinoma regions. TCRdb processed the PCR reads anew with MiXCR; each CDR3 protein has one entry. This table holds roughly 13,000 distinct CDR3 sequences, 35% to 55% found once. The sample taken for sequencing was CD4+ T cells from the center of a lung tumor. The receptors shown here come from a male donor with lung adenocarcinoma. The CD4 and CD8 labels of this study may be unreliable.

On this clonotype: The junction shows a germline mismatch at one end, possibly a read error. The genes are TRBV27 and TRBJ2-3; D may correspond to TRBD1 or TRBD2 (5 bases each). From germline, CDR1 is MNHEY and CDR2 SMNVEV (reference sequence). The CDR3 contains 17 residues. This CDR3 reads CASSPGRGAARPNIQYF. DNA of the CDR3: TGTGCCAGCAGTCCTGGCCGAGGGGCTGCTAGGCCAAATATTCAGTACTTT.

Turning to this clonotype: Germline is not matched at one junction end, which may reflect a read error. The V and J genes are TRBV27 and TRBJ2-3; TRBD2 matches at 7 bases. The CDR3 runs 17 residues. The germline V gene encodes CDR1 MNHEY and CDR2 SMNVEV (reference sequence). In DNA form, the CDR3 reads TGTGCCAGCAGTCCTGGCCGACTAGCTTCTGGGCAAGATACGCAGTACTTT. It is translated as CASSPGRLASGQDTQYF.

V is TRBV11-2 and J is TRBJ2-1; 11 bases map to TRBD2. The J call may be incorrect, as the DNA end agrees better with TRBJ2-7. The length of the CDR3 is 16 residues. CDR1 SGHAT and CDR2 FQNNGV come from the germline V gene. The CDR3 loop is CASSLDRLAGTYEQYF. As DNA, the CDR3 is TGTGCCAGCAGCTTAGACCGACTAGCGGGAACCTACGAGCAGTACTTC.

V and J are TRBV6-5 and TRBJ2-3, with TRBD1 as a possible D gene (5 bases). The J call is in doubt because the DNA end fits TRBJ2-7 better. The germline CDR1 and CDR2 sequences are MNHEY and SVGAGI. This CDR3 comprises 15 residues. The CDR3, as DNA: TGTGCCAGCAGTTACAGGGGCCGTGTCCAAGATACGCAGTACTTC. Translating it yields CASSYRGRVQDTQYF.

J is TRBJ2-1 and V is TRBV4-1; weak D call: TRBD2 (5 bases). The germline gives CDR1 MGHRA, CDR2 YSYEKL. The CDR3 consists of 14 residues. Trimming removed 4 bases at V and 10 bases at J, with 17 bases between. The CDR3 loop is CASSRGLDPYEQFF. In DNA, the CDR3 is TGCGCCAGCAGCCGCGGACTGGACCCCTACGAGCAGTTCTTC.

This sequence joins TRBV7-6 and TRBJ2-3; D assignment may be TRBD1 or TRBD2 (5 bases each). The J call could be wrong; TRBJ2-1 is a better fit for the DNA end. The CDR3 spans 15 residues. Germline lookup yields CDR1 SGHVS and CDR2 FNYEAQ. DNA for the CDR3: TGTGCCAGCAGCTTAGCCCAGGGACGAGTAGATGCGCAGTTCTTC. Protein: CASSLAQGRVDAQFF.

This clonotype was observed a handful of times. The V and J genes are TRBV6-1 and TRBJ2-1, with D unresolved. The J call could be wrong; TRBJ2-7 is a better fit for the DNA end. The CDR3 sequence is 15 residues long. Germline loops: CDR1 MNHNS, CDR2 SASEGT. The CDR3 region is CASSLGPMGRYEQYF. In DNA form, the CDR3 reads TGTGCCAGCAGTCTTGGACCAATGGGCAGGTACGAGCAGTACTTC.

For this clonotype: An end of the junction differs from the germline gene, which may be a read error. The rearrangement joins TRBV6-1 to TRBJ2-4, with a weak D call TRBD2 (7 bases). This CDR3 is 14 amino acids long. CDR1 and CDR2 from the germline V gene are MNHNS and SASEGT. This CDR3 reads CASKGGRVKNMQYF. The CDR3 coding sequence is TGTGCCAGCAAGGGGGGGCGCGTAAAAAACATGCAGTACTTC.

Only a few counts were recorded for this clonotype. The V gene is TRBV10-1, the J gene TRBJ2-1, with a weak D call TRBD1 (6 bases). Germline-derived CDR1 and CDR2 are WNHNN and SYGVQD (reference sequence). V was clipped by 4 bases and J by 4 bases, with 11 bases between them. The CDR3 has 14 residues. For the CDR3, the DNA is TGCGCCAGCAGTGGTGGACAGATATACAATGAGCAGTTCTTC. Translated, it gives CASSGGQIYNEQFF.

V is TRBV27 and J is TRBJ2-1, with D maybe TRBD1 (6 bases). Trimming took off 2 bases at V and 3 bases at J, with 11 bases between the two ends. CDR1 MNHEY and CDR2 SMNVEV come from the germline V gene (reference sequence). The CDR3 spans 15 residues. CDR3 loop: CASSLKGHIYNEQFF. The CDR3, as DNA: TGTGCCAGCAGTTTAAAGGGACACATCTACAATGAGCAGTTCTTC.